The clone carrying this TCR beta chain was detected ten times or more. The CDR3 spans 13 residues. The V and J ends lost 7 bases and 7 bases respectively, with 16 bases between them. Germline CDR1 is MNHNS and CDR2 is SASEGT. The data belong to a study of regulatory T cells in long-lasting Graves disease. Construction of the TCR beta libraries employed iRepertoire HTBI primers in conjunction with Arm-PCR of CDR3 regions. TCRdb independently ran MiXCR on the multiplex PCR reads; one entry per CDR3 protein. The sample shows fewer than 650,000 distinct CDR3 sequences, approximately 16% of them seen only once. Time point meaning: newly diagnosed GD, antithyroid drugs for less than 3 months. PBMCs were the source of the RNA used for TCR sequencing. A further study also used this sample, focusing on T cells in Graves' hyperthyroidism and ophthalmopathy.

This material consisted of peripheral blood mononuclear cells (PBMCs), taken at new diagnosis, from a patient treated with antithyroid drugs. The chain carries TRBV6-1 and TRBJ1-2; tentatively, D is TRBD1 (6 bases). The TCR originated in a man between 18 and 35 years old with Graves disease. CDR3 nucleotide sequence: TGTGCCAGCACCAGGCAACAGGGTGCTGGCTACACCTTC. As protein: CASTRQQGAGYTF.